This T cell receptor beta chain emerged from a study of control samples from healthy donors and cancer patients. Produced via immunoSEQ multiplex PCR; TCRdb's table is partial and in-frame only. The sample includes roughly 88,000 clones, more than 85% of them seen just once. This CDR3 has 14 residues. Between the trimmed V and J ends, which lost 5 bases and 4 bases, there was a span of 14 bases. Per the germline V gene, CDR1 is MNHEY and CDR2 is SVGAGI. The sequenced material came from blood. The sequence came from a young man in good health. The V and J genes are TRBV6-5 and TRBJ1-1; D is unclear. The CDR3 protein is CASSRDSRGTEAFF. The CDR3 region has the DNA TGTGCCAGCAGTAGGGATTCACGGGGCACTGAAGCTTTCTTT.